Listed below are T cell receptor beta chains from one sample, sequenced in a study of beta chain features in type 1 diabetes. Only in-frame clones appear in the TCRdb table, and some are missing; sequencing was by immunoSEQ multiplex PCR. The table lists roughly 700,000 clones, under 15% of them singletons. The sample consisted of naive CD4+ T cells from blood. All receptors derive from a man between 18 and 29 years old with type 1 diabetes. Each CDR3 is given with its conserved first and last residue. Each record gives: D gene, V gene, J gene, clone size, CDR3 protein, CDR3 DNA. A D gene is named only where the DNA matches it firmly. Expanded clones are given a class, and other clones once, few, many or no size at all.

d_gene: NA
v_gene: TRBV18
j_gene: TRBJ2-3
abundance: few
CDR3aa: CASSPRDSTDTQYF
CDR3nt: TGTGCCAGCTCACCCCGGGATAGCACAGATACGCAGTATTTT

d_gene: NA
v_gene: TRBV4-1
j_gene: TRBJ1-4
abundance: NA
CDR3aa: CASSQDLGRANEKLFF
CDR3nt: TGCGCCAGCAGCCAAGATCTTGGAAGGGCTAATGAAAAACTGTTTTTT

d_gene: NA
v_gene: TRBV30
j_gene: TRBJ2-1
abundance: NA
CDR3aa: CAWKQSPYNEQFF
CDR3nt: TGTGCCTGGAAACAGTCCCCCTACAATGAGCAGTTCTTC

d_gene: TRBD1
v_gene: TRBV2
j_gene: TRBJ2-5
abundance: NA
CDR3aa: CAGGQGDWETQYF
CDR3nt: TGTGCCGGAGGACAGGGGGATTGGGAGACCCAGTACTTC

d_gene: TRBD1
v_gene: TRBV7-8
j_gene: TRBJ2-3
abundance: few
CDR3aa: CASSLLDRETDTQYF
CDR3nt: TGTGCCAGCAGCTTATTGGACAGGGAGACAGATACGCAGTATTTT

d_gene: NA
v_gene: TRBV7-6
j_gene: TRBJ2-1
abundance: NA
CDR3aa: CASSLGQEYYNEQFF
CDR3nt: TGTGCCAGCAGCTTAGGGCAGGAATACTACAATGAGCAGTTCTTC

d_gene: TRBD1
v_gene: TRBV5-4
j_gene: TRBJ2-4
abundance: few
CDR3aa: CASSSPGQGDIQYF
CDR3nt: TGTGCCAGCAGTTCGCCGGGACAGGGTGACATTCAGTACTTC

d_gene: NA
v_gene: TRBV28
j_gene: TRBJ2-2
abundance: NA
CDR3aa: CASQGPNTGELFF
CDR3nt: TGTGCCAGCCAAGGACCAAACACCGGGGAGCTGTTTTTT

d_gene: TRBD1
v_gene: TRBV13
j_gene: TRBJ1-1
abundance: NA
CDR3aa: CASSAPVTGGTEAFF
CDR3nt: TGTGCCAGCAGCGCCCCTGTGACAGGGGGCACTGAAGCTTTCTTT

d_gene: NA
v_gene: TRBV9
j_gene: TRBJ2-2
abundance: NA
CDR3aa: CASSPANTGELFF
CDR3nt: TGTGCCAGCAGCCCCGCGAACACCGGGGAGCTGTTTTTT

d_gene: TRBD1
v_gene: TRBV2
j_gene: TRBJ1-2
abundance: few
CDR3aa: CASSTGQAARSGYTF
CDR3nt: TGTGCCAGCAGCACGGGACAGGCCGCCCGCTCTGGCTACACCTTC

d_gene: TRBD1
v_gene: TRBV6-5
j_gene: TRBJ1-5
abundance: NA
CDR3aa: CASSQDRGYQPQHF
CDR3nt: TGTGCCAGCAGTCAAGACAGGGGATATCAGCCCCAGCATTTT

d_gene: NA
v_gene: TRBV7-2
j_gene: TRBJ2-6
abundance: few
CDR3aa: CASSLVNSGANVLTF
CDR3nt: TGTGCCAGCAGCTTAGTTAACTCTGGGGCCAACGTCCTGACTTTC

d_gene: TRBD1
v_gene: TRBV7-9
j_gene: TRBJ1-2
abundance: NA
CDR3aa: CASSSPRGTGIFADYGYTF
CDR3nt: TGTGCCAGCAGCTCCCCCAGGGGGACAGGGATTTTTGCGGACTATGGCTACACCTTC

d_gene: TRBD2
v_gene: TRBV5-4
j_gene: TRBJ2-1
abundance: few
CDR3aa: CASKIAGGRGNEQFF
CDR3nt: TGTGCCAGCAAGATAGCGGGGGGGCGTGGCAATGAGCAGTTCTTC

d_gene: NA
v_gene: TRBV4-2
j_gene: TRBJ2-6
abundance: NA
CDR3aa: CASSQDDGGNSLLTGANVLTF
CDR3nt: TGTGCCAGCAGCCAAGATGACGGGGGAAACAGCCTCCTTACTGGGGCCAACGTCCTGACTTTC

d_gene: NA
v_gene: TRBV7-3
j_gene: TRBJ1-1
abundance: NA
CDR3aa: CASSLTEGTEAFF
CDR3nt: TGTGCCAGCAGCTTAACCGAGGGCACTGAAGCTTTCTTT

d_gene: TRBD1
v_gene: TRBV19
j_gene: TRBJ1-5
abundance: NA
CDR3aa: CASTLPGDRGEQPQHF
CDR3nt: TGTGCCAGTACCCTTCCCGGGGACAGGGGGGAACAGCCCCAGCATTTT

d_gene: TRBD1
v_gene: TRBV5-1
j_gene: TRBJ1-1
abundance: few
CDR3aa: CASSWGTGANTEAFF
CDR3nt: TGCGCCAGCAGCTGGGGGACAGGGGCGAACACTGAAGCTTTCTTT

d_gene: NA
v_gene: TRBV5-4
j_gene: TRBJ1-1
abundance: NA
CDR3aa: CASSQDTGTEAFF
CDR3nt: TGTGCCAGCAGCCAGGACACGGGCACTGAAGCTTTCTTT

d_gene: NA
v_gene: TRBV21-1
j_gene: TRBJ1-6
abundance: NA
CDR3aa: CASSKVSGSPLHF
CDR3nt: TGTGCCAGCAGCAAAGTCTCAGGGTCACCCCTCCACTTT

d_gene: NA
v_gene: TRBV28
j_gene: TRBJ2-3
abundance: NA
CDR3aa: CASSLGSEGTDTQYF
CDR3nt: TGTGCCAGCAGTTTAGGGTCTGAGGGCACAGATACGCAGTATTTT

d_gene: TRBD2
v_gene: TRBV6-5
j_gene: TRBJ2-3
abundance: NA
CDR3aa: CASSATSATDTQYF
CDR3nt: TGTGCCAGCAGCGCGACTAGCGCCACAGATACGCAGTATTTT